The next 20 T cell receptor beta chains were all read from a single sample in a study of blood T cell repertoires in COVID-19 (dated by TCRdb to 2019 to 2021). The library was prepared using the immunoSEQ multiplex PCR assay. Drawn from immuneACCESS, this table holds only the in-frame rearrangements with V and J called that TCRdb kept. Clones are partly lost; checked studies trace under half to an unresolved V gene and leave the rest unexplained. This sample gives 90,000 to 130,000 clones in total; around 81% of them show up just once. Clones ranked in the top ten supply less than 5% of the sample. Source material: peripheral blood. Every receptor here comes from a woman in her seventies with acute or convalescent COVID-19.

The chain has TRBV5-4 and TRBJ2-5, with 7 bases aligning to TRBD1. With 5 bases clipped from V and 6 bases from J, the junction kept 13 bases outside the gene matches. Germline loops: CDR1 SGHNT, CDR2 YYREEE (reference sequence). This CDR3 region has 15 residues. The CDR3: CASRPGTEDGQTQYF. The CDR3 nucleotides are TGTGCCAGCAGGCCCGGGACAGAAGATGGCCAGACCCAGTACTTC.

The CDR3 region is CASSGTMNTEAFF. DNA for the CDR3: TGTGCCAGCTCTGGGACAATGAACACTGAAGCTTTCTTT. V gene TRBV28 combines with J gene TRBJ1-1; TRBD1 might be the D (6 bases). V dropped 8 bases and J dropped 0 bases, with 10 bases sitting between them. Germline V gives CDR1 MDHEN, CDR2 SYDVKM. The CDR3 is 13 amino acids.

Notes on this clone: The junction departs from germline at one end; a sequencing error may be responsible. The V call is TRBV15, the J call TRBJ2-1; possible D gene TRBD2, 5 bases. The V gene's germline CDR1 is LNHNV and CDR2 YYDKDF (reference sequence). The length of the CDR3 is 13 residues. For the CDR3, the DNA is TGTGCCACCAGCAGAGAAGTGCTCAGCCCCGGGGTCTTC. Its translation is CATSREVLSPGVF.

This chain links TRBV27 with TRBJ2-7, with 9 bases aligning to TRBD2. The CDR3 has 15 residues. V dropped 6 bases and J dropped 6; count of bases not matched to a gene: 12. Looked up from germline, CDR1 is MNHEY and CDR2 is SMNVEV (reference sequence). The CDR3 DNA reads as TGTGCCAGCAGCAAAACCGGGACTAGCTTGCTCGAGCAGTACTTC. Translating gives CASSKTGTSLLEQYF.

The rearrangement uses TRBV18 and TRBJ2-1; the D gene is possibly TRBD2 (6 bases). The germline CDR1 and CDR2 sequences are KGHSH and LQKENI. V was pared by 2 bases and J by 5 bases, with 13 bases between. The CDR3 has 15 residues. The CDR3 DNA is TGTGCCAGCTCACCAGGAGGGGTGCCTAACAATGAGCAGTTCTTC. Protein sequence: CASSPGGVPNNEQFF.

The chain is built from TRBV7-8 and TRBJ1-6, with D unresolved. Trimming shortened V by 1 base and J by 10 bases, and 14 bases separated the two germline ends. The V gene's germline CDR1 is SGHVS and CDR2 FQNEAQ. This CDR3 is 15 amino acids long. CDR3 nucleotides: TGTGCCAGCAGCTTAGGTTCGGGGATGGGCTCACCCCTCCACTTT. Translating gives CASSLGSGMGSPLHF.

A single count supports this clone. The chain carries TRBV28 and TRBJ1-5, with D possibly TRBD1 on 5 matching bases. V was shortened by 7 bases and J by 2 bases, with 15 bases between the two germline ends. The CDR3 sequence is 15 residues long. The germline V gene has CDR1 MDHEN and CDR2 SYDVKM. CDR3 DNA: TGTGCCAGCACCACGGGGGGGACGGGCAATCAGCCCCAGCATTTT. Residues: CASTTGGTGNQPQHF.

The chain uses TRBV5-1 and TRBJ2-7, with 7 bases that match TRBD2. Per germline, CDR1 SGHRS and CDR2 YFSETQ. V lost 7 bases, J lost 2 bases, and 12 bases stayed unmatched. This CDR3 contains 15 residues. This chain's CDR3 is CASVPRREGTYEQYV. Written as DNA, the CDR3 is TGCGCCAGCGTCCCTAGGAGGGAGGGGACCTACGAGCAGTACGTC.

The V call is TRBV5-1, the J call TRBJ1-2, with 10 bases matching TRBD1. With V trimmed by 3 bases and J by 5 bases, 13 bases remained unmatched. CDR3 size: 17 residues. Germline V CDR1 and CDR2: SGHRS, YFSETQ. In nucleotides, the CDR3 is TGCGCCAGCAGCTCAAGCGTGGGGACAGGGGATCCGTATGGCTACACCTTC. Translated, it gives CASSSSVGTGDPYGYTF. The variable domain in full, with the rest retrieved from reference TRBV5-1 and TRBJ1-2, is KAGVTQTPRYLIKTRGQQVTLSCSPISGHRSVSWYQQTPGQGLQFLFEYFSETQRNKGNFPGRFSGRQFSNSRSEMNVSTLELGDSALYLCASSSSVGTGDPYGYTFGSGTRLTVV.

The genes are TRBV5-8 and TRBJ2-7; D is perhaps TRBD2 (7 bases). Germline-derived CDR1 and CDR2 are SGHTS and YDEGEE. V lost 5 bases, J lost 3 bases, and 24 bases lay in between. This CDR3 comprises 17 residues. CDR3 coding DNA: TGTGCCAGCAGTATCATCGGGGGAGGGGGGACAAGCTACGAGCAGTACGTC. It encodes CASSIIGGGGTSYEQYV.

This clone was observed once. The chain is built from TRBV11-2 and TRBJ2-7; TRBD1 might be the D (5 bases). The length of the CDR3 is 12 residues. V was cut by 6 bases and J by 7 bases, with 13 bases left in between. Looked up from germline, CDR1 is SGHAT and CDR2 is FQNNGV. The CDR3 DNA sequence: TGTGCCAGCAGACATTCAGGGATGGAGCAGTACTTC. Amino acids: CASRHSGMEQYF.

The V and J genes are TRBV5-6 and TRBJ1-5; 8 nucleotides line up with TRBD1. V dropped 3 bases and J dropped 5; count of bases not matched to a gene: 1. CDR1 is SGHDT and CDR2 is YYEEEE in the germline V gene. CDR3 size: 13 residues. The CDR3 sequence is CASSWGQDQPQHF. The CDR3 bases are TGTGCCAGCAGCTGGGGACAGGATCAGCCCCAGCATTTT.

This clone turned up a few times. This CDR3 is CASSSTSGGYNEQFF. As DNA, the CDR3 is TGTGCCAGCAGTTCGACTAGCGGGGGCTACAATGAGCAGTTCTTC. The chain carries TRBV6-4 and TRBJ2-1; 12 nucleotides match TRBD2. Per the germline V gene, CDR1 is MRHNA and CDR2 is SNTAGT. The CDR3 has 15 amino acids. Trimming took 5 bases from V and 3 from J; bases not matched to a gene: 2.

This clone showed up just once. The chain carries TRBV9 and TRBJ2-5; D perhaps matches TRBD1 (8 bases). Germline V gene data show CDR1 as SGDLS and CDR2 as YYNGEE. V was shortened by 3 bases and J by 4 bases, with 13 bases between the two germline ends. CDR3 size: 14 residues. CDR3 region: CASSGQGRGETQYF. CDR3 coding DNA: TGTGCCAGCAGCGGACAGGGGAGGGGAGAGACCCAGTACTTC.

V usage is TRBV6-6 and J usage is TRBJ1-6; 7 nucleotides line up with TRBD1. Trimming removed 6 bases from V and 10 bases from J; junction bases left unmatched: 9. The CDR3 spans 14 residues. Germline lookup yields CDR1 MNHNY and CDR2 SVGAGI (reference sequence). The CDR3 region is CASRSGTVRSPLHF. DNA for the CDR3: TGTGCCAGCAGGTCCGGGACAGTGCGCTCACCCCTCCACTTT.

The V gene is TRBV6-5, the J gene TRBJ2-1; D not certain. The CDR3 covers 13 residues. The V gene's germline CDR1 is MNHEY and CDR2 SVGAGI. Between the trimmed V and J ends, which lost 5 bases and 7 bases, there was a span of 12 bases. The chain's CDR3 is CASSLPGVNEQFF. In DNA form, the CDR3 reads TGTGCCAGCAGTCTGCCTGGAGTGAATGAGCAGTTCTTC.

The chain joins TRBV9 to TRBJ1-2; the D gene is possibly TRBD1 (5 bases). Germline CDR1 and CDR2: SGDLS and YYNGEE. The CDR3 consists of 15 residues. The V end lost 0 bases, the J end lost 0 bases, and 9 bases lay between the germline ends. For the CDR3, the DNA is TGTGCCAGCAGCGTAGATCCAGGGCCTAACTATGGCTACACCTTC. Protein: CASSVDPGPNYGYTF.

This clone was seen a handful of times. The rearrangement joins TRBV6-2 or TRBV6-3 to TRBJ2-7, with 7 bases lining up with TRBD1. V trimming: 5 bases; J trimming: 6 bases; junction bases outside the gene matches: 16. Germline CDR1 reads MNHEY; CDR2 reads SVGEGT. This CDR3 has 16 residues. This chain's CDR3 is CASSKGTVGASSEQYV. The CDR3, as DNA: TGTGCCAGCAGTAAGGGGACAGTCGGGGCATCATCCGAGCAGTACGTC.

The chain employs TRBV24-1 and TRBJ2-7; 13 bases fit TRBD2. Per germline, CDR1 KGHDR and CDR2 SFDVKD. The CDR3 consists of 16 residues. V lost 5 bases and J lost 2; bases outside the gene matches: 5. CDR3 coding DNA: TGTGCCACCAGTGGGACTAGCGGGAGTACCACCTACGAGCAGTACTTC. Translating it yields CATSGTSGSTTYEQYF.

V gene TRBV27 combines with J gene TRBJ1-6, with 7 bases aligning to TRBD1. The CDR3 consists of 21 residues. The germline CDR1 and CDR2 sequences are MNHEY and SMNVEV (reference sequence). Losses at the gene ends were 6 bases for V and 0 bases for J; bases not matched to a gene: 20. The CDR3 loop reads CASRVYGVGGQPSSYNSPLHF. The CDR3 DNA sequence: TGTGCCAGCAGAGTTTATGGGGTAGGGGGACAGCCGAGCTCCTATAATTCACCCCTCCACTTT.